This T cell receptor (beta chain) emerged from a study of blood T cell repertoires in COVID-19. The wider study: Donors in the United States, Italy and Spain gave samples during acute or convalescent COVID-19. Sources were T cells, B-cell-depleted T cells, or PBMCs; the material itself was cDNA or gDNA.

Germline CDR1 MNHEY, CDR2 SVGAGI. Deletions cut 4 bases from V and 3 bases from J, with 9 bases between. This CDR3 comprises 13 residues. Using immunoSEQ multiplex PCR, the repertoire was profiled, and TCRdb retains in-frame clones only, with some absent. The table includes tens of thousands of clones, about nine tenths detected once. V and J are TRBV6-5 and TRBJ1-1; no clear D gene. The receptor was isolated from a woman aged 45-60 years with active or convalescent COVID-19. Input material: peripheral blood. The DNA for the CDR3 is TGTGCCAGCAGTTTTGCTATCTACACTGAAGCTTTCTTT. This sequence encodes CASSFAIYTEAFF.